This T cell receptor beta chain was captured in a study of vaccination effects on CD4 cells after COVID-19. Whole-study context: Each participant was administered two doses of either the BNT162b2 or the mRNA-1273 vaccine. Study conclusions and caveats: Convalescent patients' post-vaccine spike repertoire was mostly distinct vaccine-induced clones.

The V gene's germline CDR1 is SGHNT and CDR2 YENEEA. There are 15 residues in the CDR3. Trimming took off 5 bases at V and 5 bases at J, with 18 bases between the two ends. After expansion with viral peptide pools in the ViraFEST assay, antigen-specific CD4+ T cells were sequenced. When roughly eleven days of culture had elapsed, CD4+ T cells were isolated. PCR showed that the person got SARS-CoV-2 infection at some point between March and December 2020. IL-2 at 8 to 10 IU/ml and peptides at 7.5 to 10 ug/ml were added to cultured PBMC, fewer than 2.5 million per well. Data came from immunoSEQ multiplex PCR; TCRdb stores just in-frame clones and leaves some out. The data hold under 55,000 clones, with around 75% observed a single time. Turning to this clone: Its matching antigen is unknown.

This sample comprised CD4+ T cells from PBMCs cultured with a peptide pool, obtained before COVID-19 vaccination. The gene calls are TRBV11-3 and TRBJ2-5; TRBD1 is a possible D gene (6 bases). The clonotype was recovered from a human donor who had a prior SARS-CoV-2 infection. The CDR3 sequence is CASSNRGTHRETQYF. The CDR3 region has the DNA TGTGCCAGCAGCAACAGAGGGACACATCGGGAGACCCAGTACTTC.